The entry below describes one TCR beta chain. The antigen is not known. TCRdb itself ran the RT-PCR reads through MiXCR, one entry per CDR3 protein. The sample has roughly 570,000 distinct CDR3 sequences; 14% are singletons. These data are taken from a study of response to subunit inactivated influenza vaccine. Study-level results: The authors put forward the suggestion that each seasonal influenza vaccination may bring in only a limited number of new T cells.

Looked up from germline, CDR1 is DFQATT and CDR2 is SNEGSKA (reference sequence). The CDR3 runs to 15 residues. V was pared by 1 base and J by 1 base, with 7 bases of the junction left unmatched. Material: PBMCs from blood, obtained about 13 days after vaccination. This sequence was found in a man aged 45-65 years who received an inactivated influenza vaccine. The J gene is TRBJ2-7, the V gene TRBV20-1; 7 bases fit TRBD1. The CDR3 is CSARAYRGSSYEQYF. The CDR3 DNA sequence: TGCAGTGCTAGAGCATACAGGGGCTCTTCCTACGAGCAGTACTTC.